This TCR beta chain was documented in a study of CD8+ T cells in alopecia areata. CDR1 SGHTA and CDR2 FQGNSA come from the germline V gene. The CDR3 has 16 residues. Trimming cost V 2 bases and J 12 bases; bases outside gene matches: 14. The table lists this clone with a few counts. The study team obtained lesional scalp punch biopsies and peripheral blood from alopecia areata patients. Extracted RNA was reverse transcribed, and the resulting cDNA served as sequencing template. TCRdb's copy holds only in-frame clones and misses some; the assay was immunoSEQ multiplex PCR. The sample has about 97,000 clones; 41% are singletons.

This TCR came from a human donor with alopecia areata. This chain connects TRBV7-2 to TRBJ2-1; 9 nucleotides match TRBD2. The sample taken for sequencing was CD4+ T cells sorted from blood. The CDR3 loop is CASSLLFSGSHRGQFF. CDR3 bases: TGTGCCAGCAGCTTACTATTTAGCGGGAGCCATCGGGGGCAGTTCTTC.